The clone carrying this T cell receptor (beta chain) was seen many times. What it binds is not known. Documented time point: pre-sensitization, week 0. Treatment in this sample: therapeutic diphenylcyclopropenone sensitization with weekly scalp DPC. Authors' data handling: Sample-level TCR yields exhibited a median of approximately 89,000, with a range of 23,224 to 690,600. TCRdb re-called the RACE reads through MiXCR, storing one row per CDR3 protein. It is TCRdb's table, rather than the study itself, that gives the V and J calls and clone size. The data show around 380,000 distinct CDR3 sequences, around 5.5% seen once. The sample belongs to a study of human T cells and chemical hapten exposure. In germline, CDR1 is LGHDT, CDR2 YNNKEL (reference sequence). The CDR3 length is 14 residues. The V and J ends lost 3 bases and 3 bases respectively, with 11 bases between them. General observations from the study: Compared to controls, expanded TCRs made significantly more large clusters of similar CDR3s.

This sequence joins TRBV3-1 and TRBJ1-2; D call uncertain. This specimen consisted of whole blood, obtained in connection with sensitization to the hapten diphenylcyclopropenone (DPC). The source of this sequence is a woman between 18 and 29 years old with alopecia areata. Some clones in this sample may be carry-over from other donors' samples. Here the CDR3 DNA reads TGTGCCAGCAGCCACCCTGGCAGCCACTATGGCTACACCTTC. Translation: CASSHPGSHYGYTF.